This entry features one TCR beta chain sequence. This CDR3 has 15 amino acids. The V segment lost 4 bases and the J segment 5 bases; nucleotides outside the gene matches: 4. Germline CDR1 and CDR2: LNHDA and SQIVND (reference sequence). The data were produced by immunoSEQ multiplex PCR, yet TCRdb's version contains in-frame clones alone and is incomplete. The profile shows around 56,000 clones, less than 75% of them singletons. The data derive from a study of blood T cell repertoires in COVID-19. Whole-study context: PBMCs, B-cell-depleted T cells, or T cells provided the cDNA or gDNA that made up the material.

The receptor's source is a woman between 50 and 59 years old with active or convalescent COVID-19. The chain couples TRBV19 to TRBJ1-5; 11 bases map to TRBD1. The material sequenced was peripheral blood. The CDR3 DNA follows: TGTGCCAGTAGTAGAGGGACAGGGGGGGATCAGCCCCAGCATTTT. Its translation: CASSRGTGGDQPQHF.